This T cell receptor beta chain is from a study of shared clonotypes between healthy human individuals (dated by TCRdb to the early 2020s). About the full investigation: The cohort included three men and a couple of women between 18 and 49 years of age. To estimate repertoire size and how much clonotypes are shared between individuals, the study performed deep sequencing of blood TCR repertoires from a handful of healthy adults. For each donor, three plates each were used for CD4 naive and CD4 memory, two plates were used for CD8 naive, and one plate was used for CD8 memory. Different laboratories and diverse techniques were used to prepare libraries and sequence TCR repertoires, to increase sequencing depth and limit assay-specific biases. Leukapheresis yielded between about 0.94 and 8.9 billion PBMCs per donor. Overall results and qualifications from the work: Based on pairwise subsampling, the degree of clonotype sharing among donors was expected to be affected by sequencing depth. The genetic and exposure-history diversity represented was limited by the small number of donors. Larger estimated clonotype richness was generally found for naive subsets than for memory subsets. Sharing across a few donors was observed for about 4.8% of naive CD4, over 3% of naive CD8, 2.3% of memory CD4, and around 0.44% of memory CD8 clonotypes. Even with the large sequencing depth, rarefaction of the sorted-subset datasets indicated that sequencing was incomplete. Only blood was sampled, and tissue TCR repertoires likely differ from those in blood. Compared with non-shared clonotypes, the clonotypes found in all four sorted-subset donors had higher generation probabilities.

TCR CDR3 regions were amplified from genomic DNA by multiplex PCR using the deep immunoSEQ assay. For each cell subset, the extracted genomic DNA was distributed evenly across all wells of several immunoSEQ 96-well plates, and each plate served as one replicate. For sorted subsets, roughly 200 ng of genomic DNA, equivalent to roughly 33,000 T cell genomes, went into each replicate PCR. Purified libraries were quantified with a Qubit 3.0 fluorometer, sized on a Bioanalyzer 2100, and re-quantified with the KAPA Library Quantification kit. Every immunoSEQ 96-well plate was sequenced on a dedicated single-read 150-cycle Illumina NextSeq 550 flow cell. Concerning the study's data processing: The immunoSEQ output contained only junctional sequences without quality scores, so filtering could not match that applied to full-length reads. Sequences were annotated with PyIR, a Python wrapper for IgBLAST v1.9, and V/J genes and CDR3 were assigned using IMGT germline references. Reads with weak V/J assignments (E-value above 1e-6), missing CDR3, stop codons, out-of-frame junctions, or ambiguous translated residues were removed. V3J clonotypes were defined as sequences sharing the same inferred V gene, J gene, and CDR3 amino acid sequence. Percentage overlap between repertoires was calculated by dividing the number of shared unique clonotypes by the size of the smaller repertoire. RTK rarefaction, the Chao1 estimator, and Recon v2.1 estimates of unobserved clonotypes were used to assess repertoire richness. Generation probabilities for all TCRbeta clonotypes obtained by the gDNA method from a handful of donors were computed using OLGA. Not all clones reach the TCRdb copy of this immuneACCESS table, which keeps in-frame sequences only. Checked studies attribute under half of the gap to unresolved V genes and leave the rest unexplained. That table furnishes V, J and clone size, whereas the DNA furnished D and trimming. In all, the sample holds under 2,000,000 clones, and 85% to 95% of those were seen once. The ten biggest clones cover roughly 1% of the sample.

With respect to this clone: Its antigen is still unknown. Base qualities are not recorded, but no much larger clone differs from it by a single base.

The germline V gene sets CDR1 to SGHDT and CDR2 to YYEEEE. Compared with germline, V lacks 0 bases and J lacks 3 bases; bases without a gene match: 10. The CDR3, cysteine through phenylalanine, is 17 amino acids long. Only the CDR3 DNA is retained, 51 bases long and in frame from the first base. CD8 naive samples consisted of CD45RO-negative cells that were positively selected for CCR7, yielding a CD45RA+CCR7+ population without TemRA cells. Healthy HIV-negative adults with no recently reported acute infections or vaccinations were included as donors. Every donor was a Caucasian adult residing in Nashville, Tennessee, USA. After blood collection by leukapheresis, PBMCs were isolated using Ficoll-Histopaque density gradient centrifugation and then cryopreserved in the vapor phase of liquid nitrogen. Analytical flow cytometry was used to check the purity and quantity of each magnetically sorted T cell population. Genomic DNA was isolated from each sorted fraction and quantified by UV absorbance on a Nanodrop 2000c.

Sequencing was done on a sample of naive CD8+ T cells sorted from blood. Per the publication, the cell subset or site label means: CD45RA+CCR7+. The TCR was taken from a man aged 18-30 years in good health. The receptor chain draws on TRBV5-6 and TRBJ2-3, and TRBD1 aligns with 7 junction nucleotides. CDR3 sequence: CASSLAGPGGETDTQYF. The base sequence is TGTGCCAGCAGCTTGGCCGGGCCAGGGGGTGAGACAGATACGCAGTATTTT.